This TCR beta chain was recovered during a study of technical replicates of blood from a handful of donors. Trimming took off 0 bases at V and 3 bases at J, with 7 bases between the two ends. Germline CDR1 SGDLS, CDR2 YYNGEE. This CDR3 is 13 amino acids long. Using immunoSEQ multiplex PCR, the repertoire was profiled, and TCRdb retains in-frame clones only, with some absent. Of over 75,000 clones detected, around 97% appear once; the ten largest clones hold 0.18%. This receptor was obtained from a human donor in good health. The chain is built from TRBV9 and TRBJ2-7; D is unresolved. The source material was T cells isolated from PBMCs. The CDR3 nucleotides are TGTGCCAGCAGCGTAGTACCGGGCTACGAGCAGTACTTC. It specifies CASSVVPGYEQYF.